This TCR beta chain was captured in a study of cytomegalovirus exposure and HLA in healthy donors. Regarding the study as a whole: Association with HLA alleles at 0.05 false discovery rate was found for 15,000 to 20,000 TCR beta sequences in a later analysis.

A note on this clone: Its antigen is not known.

Primers: 60 Vbeta forward and 13 Jbeta reverse. Sequenced by immunoSEQ multiplex PCR; TCRdb stores in-frame clones only, minus some. Of 80,000 to 100,000 clones in the sample, more than 60% were seen once. V lost 1 base and J 4 bases, leaving 14 bases between the germline ends. Germline V gene data show CDR1 as LGHNA and CDR2 as YSLEER. The CDR3 consists of 15 residues. Sequencing was performed on PBMCs. The rearrangement uses TRBV4-3 and TRBJ2-7, with D possibly TRBD2 on 7 matching bases. This TCR derives from a man aged 50 to 59 in good health and CMV-seropositive. DNA for the CDR3: TGCGCCAGCAGCCAAGGAGGAGGGGGGGGGTACGAGCAGTACTTC. It codes for CASSQGGGGGYEQYF.